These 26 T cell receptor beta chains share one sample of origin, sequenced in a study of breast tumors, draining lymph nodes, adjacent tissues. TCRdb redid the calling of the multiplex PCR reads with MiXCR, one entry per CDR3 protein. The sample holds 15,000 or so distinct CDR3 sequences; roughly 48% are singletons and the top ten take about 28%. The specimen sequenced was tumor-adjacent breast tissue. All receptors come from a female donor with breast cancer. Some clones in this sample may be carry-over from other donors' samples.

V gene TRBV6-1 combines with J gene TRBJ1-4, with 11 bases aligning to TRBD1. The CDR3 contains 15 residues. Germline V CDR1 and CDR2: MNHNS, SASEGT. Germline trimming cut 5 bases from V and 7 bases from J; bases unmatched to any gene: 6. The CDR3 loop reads CASSKGQGGGEKLFF. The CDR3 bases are TGTGCCAGCAGTAAGGGACAGGGGGGTGGTGAAAAACTGTTTTTT.

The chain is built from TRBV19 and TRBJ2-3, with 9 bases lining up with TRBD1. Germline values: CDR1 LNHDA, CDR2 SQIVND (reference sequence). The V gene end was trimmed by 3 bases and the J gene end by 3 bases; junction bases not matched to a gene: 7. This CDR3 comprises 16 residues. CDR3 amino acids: CASSMGDREVTDTQYF. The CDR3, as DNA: TGTGCCAGTAGTATGGGGGACAGGGAGGTAACAGATACGCAGTATTTT.

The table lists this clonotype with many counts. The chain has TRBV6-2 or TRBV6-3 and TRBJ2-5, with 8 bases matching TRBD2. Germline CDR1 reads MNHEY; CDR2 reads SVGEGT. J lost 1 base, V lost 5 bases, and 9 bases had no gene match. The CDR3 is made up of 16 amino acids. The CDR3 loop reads CASSHEAGGLQETQYF. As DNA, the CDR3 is TGTGCCAGCAGTCACGAGGCGGGGGGACTCCAAGAGACCCAGTACTTC.

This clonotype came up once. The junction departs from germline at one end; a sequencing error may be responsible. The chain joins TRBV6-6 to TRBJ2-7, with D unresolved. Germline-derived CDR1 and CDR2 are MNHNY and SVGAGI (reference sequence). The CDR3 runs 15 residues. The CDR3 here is CASSHEIPSSYEQYF. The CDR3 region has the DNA TGTGCTAGCAGTCACGAGATTCCCAGCTCCTACGAGCAGTACTTC.

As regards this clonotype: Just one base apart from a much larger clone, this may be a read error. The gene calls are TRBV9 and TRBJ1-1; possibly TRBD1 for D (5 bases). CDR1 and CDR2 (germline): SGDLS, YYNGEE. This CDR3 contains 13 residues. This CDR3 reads CASGVGVDTEAFF. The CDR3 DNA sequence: TGTGCCAGCGGCGTGGGGGTCGACACTGAAGCTTTCTTT. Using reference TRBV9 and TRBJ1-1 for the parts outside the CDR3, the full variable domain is DSGVTQTPKHLITATGQRVTLRCSPRSGDLSVYWYQQSLDQGLQFLIQYYNGEERAKGNILERFSAQQFPDLHSELNLSSLELGDSALYFCASGVGVDTEAFFGQGTRLTVV.

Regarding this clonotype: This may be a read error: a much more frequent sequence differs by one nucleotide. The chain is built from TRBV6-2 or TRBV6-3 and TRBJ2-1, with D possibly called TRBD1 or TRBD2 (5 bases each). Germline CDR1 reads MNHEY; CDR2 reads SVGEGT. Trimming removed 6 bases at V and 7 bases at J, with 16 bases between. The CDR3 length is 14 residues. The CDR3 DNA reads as TGTGCCAGCAGGGCCCCGGGGCAGGGAAATGAGCAGTTCTTC. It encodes CASRAPGQGNEQFF.

The CDR3 region is CASKTGGEGRGSYEQYF. The CDR3 DNA reads TGTGCCAGCAAAACAGGGGGCGAAGGGCGGGGGTCCTACGAGCAGTACTTC. This sequence joins TRBV28 and TRBJ2-7; TRBD1 matches at 9 bases. CDR1 is MDHEN, CDR2 SYDVKM, per germline. V was pared by 7 bases and J by 1 base, with 14 bases of the junction left unmatched. The CDR3 consists of 17 residues.

The CDR3 reads CASFGLAGVVKQYF. The CDR3 DNA reads TGTGCCAGCTTCGGACTAGCGGGAGTGGTCAAGCAGTACTTC. The chain couples TRBV6-1 to TRBJ2-7; 13 nucleotides match TRBD2. Trimming took 8 bases from V and 8 from J; bases not matched to a gene: 9. Germline loops: CDR1 MNHNS, CDR2 SASEGT. The CDR3 consists of 14 residues.

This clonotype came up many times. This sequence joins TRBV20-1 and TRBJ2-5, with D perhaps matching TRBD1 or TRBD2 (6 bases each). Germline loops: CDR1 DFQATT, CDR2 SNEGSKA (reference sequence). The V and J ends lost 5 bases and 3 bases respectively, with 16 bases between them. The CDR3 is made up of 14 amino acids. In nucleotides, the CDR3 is TGCAGTGCTTCACGGGGGACACCCGAAGAGACCCAGTACTTC. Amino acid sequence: CSASRGTPEETQYF.

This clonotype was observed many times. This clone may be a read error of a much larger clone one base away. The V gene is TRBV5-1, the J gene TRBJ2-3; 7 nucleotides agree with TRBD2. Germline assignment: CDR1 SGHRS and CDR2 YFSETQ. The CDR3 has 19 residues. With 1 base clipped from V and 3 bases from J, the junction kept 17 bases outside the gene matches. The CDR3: CASSLTGLVSVGDTDTQYF. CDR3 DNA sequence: TGCGCCAGCAGCTTGACCGGACTAGTGAGCGTCGGGGATACAGATACGCAGTATTTT.

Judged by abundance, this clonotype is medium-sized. DNA for the CDR3: TGTGCCAGCAGCCCCAAATGGACTAGCGGGTTCACAGATACGCAGTATTTT. Its protein is CASSPKWTSGFTDTQYF. V and J are TRBV4-2 and TRBJ2-3; 11 nucleotides agree with TRBD2. This CDR3 is 17 amino acids long. Germline loops: CDR1 LGHNA, CDR2 YNFKEQ. With 4 bases clipped from V and 2 bases from J, the junction kept 8 bases outside the gene matches.

CDR3 sequence: CASSRITRAEETQYF. In DNA form, the CDR3 reads TGTGCCAGCAGCCGAATCACAAGGGCCGAAGAGACCCAGTACTTC. The V and J genes are TRBV3-1 and TRBJ2-5; D is unclear. Germline V gene lookup returns CDR1 LGHDT and CDR2 YNNKEL (reference sequence). V was shortened by 4 bases and J by 3 bases, with 15 bases between the two germline ends. The CDR3 is made up of 15 amino acids.

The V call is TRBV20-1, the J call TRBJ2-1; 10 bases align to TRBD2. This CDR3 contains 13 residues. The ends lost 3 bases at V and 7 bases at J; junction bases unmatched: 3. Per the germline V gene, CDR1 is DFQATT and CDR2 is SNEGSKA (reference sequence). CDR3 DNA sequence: TGCAGTGCTAGGAGTAGCGGGAGGAATGAGCAGTTCTTC. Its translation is CSARSSGRNEQFF.

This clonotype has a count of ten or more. CDR3 amino acids: CSAPLAGGPDYNEQFF. The CDR3 nucleotides are TGCAGTGCCCCACTAGCGGGGGGGCCAGACTACAATGAGCAGTTCTTC. The rearrangement links TRBV20-1 to TRBJ2-1; 13 positions match TRBD2. Germline V CDR1 and CDR2: DFQATT, SNEGSKA (reference sequence). This CDR3 region has 16 residues. The ends lost 6 bases at V and 3 bases at J; junction bases unmatched: 8.

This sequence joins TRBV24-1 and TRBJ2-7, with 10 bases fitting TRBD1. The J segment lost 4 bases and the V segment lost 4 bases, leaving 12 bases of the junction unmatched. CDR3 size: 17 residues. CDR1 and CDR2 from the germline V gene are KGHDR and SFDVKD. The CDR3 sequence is CATSDIEERTGGYEQYF. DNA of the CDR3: TGTGCCACCAGTGACATTGAAGAACGGACAGGGGGTTACGAGCAGTACTTC.

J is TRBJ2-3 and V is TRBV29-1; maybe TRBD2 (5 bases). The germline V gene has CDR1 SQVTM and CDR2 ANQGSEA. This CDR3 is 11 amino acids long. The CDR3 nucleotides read TGCAGAGCGGTAGGCACAGATACGCAGTATTTT. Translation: CRAVGTDTQYF.

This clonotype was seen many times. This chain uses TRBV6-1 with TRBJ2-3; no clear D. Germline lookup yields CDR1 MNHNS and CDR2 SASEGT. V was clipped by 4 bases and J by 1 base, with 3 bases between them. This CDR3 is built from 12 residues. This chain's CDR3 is CASSVGTDTQYF. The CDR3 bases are TGTGCCAGCAGTGTGGGCACAGATACGCAGTATTTT.

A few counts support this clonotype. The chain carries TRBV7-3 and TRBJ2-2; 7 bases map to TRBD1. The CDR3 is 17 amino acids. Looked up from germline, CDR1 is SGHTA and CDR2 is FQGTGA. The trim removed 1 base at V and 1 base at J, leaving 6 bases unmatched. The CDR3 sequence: CASSLSAGTVNTGELFF. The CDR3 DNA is TGTGCCAGCAGCTTAAGCGCCGGGACAGTGAACACCGGGGAGCTGTTTTTT.

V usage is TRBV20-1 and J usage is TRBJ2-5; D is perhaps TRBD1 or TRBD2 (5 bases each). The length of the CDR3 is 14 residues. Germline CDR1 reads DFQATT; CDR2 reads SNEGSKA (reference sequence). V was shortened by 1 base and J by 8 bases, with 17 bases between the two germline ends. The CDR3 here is CSARVSDARDTQYF. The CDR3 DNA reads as TGCAGTGCTAGAGTGTCCGACGCCAGGGACACCCAGTACTTC.

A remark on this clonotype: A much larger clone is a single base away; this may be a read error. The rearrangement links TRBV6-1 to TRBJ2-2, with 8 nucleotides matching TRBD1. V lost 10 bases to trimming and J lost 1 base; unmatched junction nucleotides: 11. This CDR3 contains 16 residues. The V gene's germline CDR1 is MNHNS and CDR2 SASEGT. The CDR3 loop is CANRQTGTGNTGELFF. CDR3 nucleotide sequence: TGTGCCAACCGACAGACCGGGACAGGGAACACCGGGGAGCTGTTTTTT.

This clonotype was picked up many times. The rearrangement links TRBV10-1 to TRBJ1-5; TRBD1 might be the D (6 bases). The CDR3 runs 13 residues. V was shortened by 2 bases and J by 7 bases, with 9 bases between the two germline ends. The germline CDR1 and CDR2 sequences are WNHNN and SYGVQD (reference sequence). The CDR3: CASSETGWQPQHF. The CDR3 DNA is TGCGCCAGCAGTGAGACAGGGTGGCAGCCCCAGCATTTT.

The CDR3 reads CASSPHRIPDEQYF. CDR3 sequence (DNA): TGTGCCAGCAGCCCCCATAGGATTCCTGACGAGCAGTACTTC. This rearrangement joins TRBV9 to TRBJ2-7; D remains unclear. The CDR3 covers 14 residues. Per the germline V gene, CDR1 is SGDLS and CDR2 is YYNGEE. V was shortened by 4 bases and J by 5 bases, with 16 bases between the two germline ends.

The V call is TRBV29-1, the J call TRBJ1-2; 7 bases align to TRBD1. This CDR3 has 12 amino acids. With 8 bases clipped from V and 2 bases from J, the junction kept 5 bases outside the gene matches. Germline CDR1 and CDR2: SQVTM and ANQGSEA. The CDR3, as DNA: TGCAGCATCCAGACAGGGAACTATGGCTACACCTTC. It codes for CSIQTGNYGYTF.

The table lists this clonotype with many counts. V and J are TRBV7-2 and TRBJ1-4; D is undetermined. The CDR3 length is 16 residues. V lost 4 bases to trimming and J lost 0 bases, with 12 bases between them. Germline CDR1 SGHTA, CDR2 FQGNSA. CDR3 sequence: CASSSIGYSTNEKLFF. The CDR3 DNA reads TGTGCCAGCAGCTCAATTGGATACTCAACTAATGAAAAACTGTTTTTT. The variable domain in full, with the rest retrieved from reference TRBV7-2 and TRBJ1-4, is GAGVSQSPSNKVTEKGKDVELRCDPISGHTALYWYRQSLGQGLEFLIYFQGNSAPDKSGLPSDRFSAERTGGSVSTLTIQRTQQEDSAVYLCASSSIGYSTNEKLFFGSGTQLSVL.

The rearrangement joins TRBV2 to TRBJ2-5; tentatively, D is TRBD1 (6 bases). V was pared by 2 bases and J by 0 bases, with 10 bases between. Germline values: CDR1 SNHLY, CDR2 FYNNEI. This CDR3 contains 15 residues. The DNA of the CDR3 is TGTGCCAGCAGTGAACAGGGGAGCGACCAAGAGACCCAGTACTTC. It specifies CASSEQGSDQETQYF.

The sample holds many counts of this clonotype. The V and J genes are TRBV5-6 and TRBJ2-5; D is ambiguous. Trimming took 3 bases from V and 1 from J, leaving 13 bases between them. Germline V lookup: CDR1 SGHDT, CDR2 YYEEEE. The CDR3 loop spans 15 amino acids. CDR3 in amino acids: CASSSISGPQETQYF. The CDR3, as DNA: TGTGCCAGCAGCTCCATCTCCGGACCCCAAGAGACCCAGTACTTC.